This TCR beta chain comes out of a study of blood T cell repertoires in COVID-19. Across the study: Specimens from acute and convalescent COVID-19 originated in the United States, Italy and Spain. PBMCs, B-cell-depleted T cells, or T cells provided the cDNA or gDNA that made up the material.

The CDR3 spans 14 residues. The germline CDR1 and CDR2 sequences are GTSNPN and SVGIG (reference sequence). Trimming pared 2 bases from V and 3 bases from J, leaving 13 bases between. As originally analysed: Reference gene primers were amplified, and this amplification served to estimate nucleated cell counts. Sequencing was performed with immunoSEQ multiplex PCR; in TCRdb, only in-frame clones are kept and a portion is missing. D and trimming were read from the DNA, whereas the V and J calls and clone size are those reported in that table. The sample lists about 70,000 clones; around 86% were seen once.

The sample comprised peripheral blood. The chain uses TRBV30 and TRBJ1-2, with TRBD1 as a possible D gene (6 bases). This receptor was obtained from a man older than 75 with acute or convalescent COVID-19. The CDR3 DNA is TGTGCCTGGAGTCCAACGGGGGGCTACTATGGCTACACCTTC. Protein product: CAWSPTGGYYGYTF.